Reported below is one TCR beta chain. CDR1 and CDR2 (germline): LGHDT, YNNKEL (reference sequence). The V end was cut by 1 base, the J end by 8 bases, with 12 bases between. The CDR3 has 14 amino acids. The data derive from a study of blood T cell repertoires in COVID-19. Study-wide background: Donors in the United States, Italy and Spain gave samples during acute or convalescent COVID-19. PBMCs, B-cell-depleted T cells, or T cells provided the cDNA or gDNA that made up the material.

TCRdb keeps only in-frame clones here, not all; method: immunoSEQ multiplex PCR. The sample shows hundreds of thousands of clones, roughly 85% of them seen only once. This chain links TRBV3-1 (or the pseudogene TRBV3-2) with TRBJ2-1, with D perhaps matching TRBD2 (6 bases). This sequence originates from a human donor in a cohort sampled during active COVID-19. The source material was peripheral blood. The chain's CDR3 is CASSQVGSGHEQFF. DNA of the CDR3: TGTGCCAGCAGCCAAGTGGGGAGCGGGCATGAGCAGTTCTTC.